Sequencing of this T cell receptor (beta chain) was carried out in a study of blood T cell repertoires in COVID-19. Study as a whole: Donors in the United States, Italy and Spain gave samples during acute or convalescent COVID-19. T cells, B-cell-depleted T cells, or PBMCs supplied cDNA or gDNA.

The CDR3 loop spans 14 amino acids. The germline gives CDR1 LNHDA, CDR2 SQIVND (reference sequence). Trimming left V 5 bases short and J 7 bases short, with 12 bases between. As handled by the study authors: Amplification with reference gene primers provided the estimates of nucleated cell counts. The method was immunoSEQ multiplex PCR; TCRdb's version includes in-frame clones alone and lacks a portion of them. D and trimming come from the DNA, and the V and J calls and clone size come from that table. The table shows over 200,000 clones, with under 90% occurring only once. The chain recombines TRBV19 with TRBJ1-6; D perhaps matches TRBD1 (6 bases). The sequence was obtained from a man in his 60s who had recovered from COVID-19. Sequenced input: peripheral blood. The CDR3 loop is CASSSRGQNSPLHF. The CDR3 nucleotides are TGTGCCAGTAGTTCACGAGGACAGAATTCACCCCTCCACTTT.